These 20 T cell receptor beta chains share one sample of origin, sequenced in a study of blood T cell repertoires in COVID-19. Using immunoSEQ multiplex PCR, the repertoire was profiled, and TCRdb retains in-frame clones only, with some absent. The repertoire consists of 200,000 to 300,000 clones, with 91% occurring once and the leading ten covering 2.5% to 3%. Sequencing was performed on peripheral blood. The receptors here all came from a person aged 18-35 years with COVID-19, enrolled during active disease.

In DNA, the CDR3 is TGTGCCAGCAGCACCGGACAGGGACTAAACACTGAAGCTTTCTTT. It codes for CASSTGQGLNTEAFF. The J gene is TRBJ1-1, the V gene TRBV7-2; 8 nucleotides agree with TRBD1. Looked up from germline, CDR1 is SGHTA and CDR2 is FQGNSA. CDR3 size: 15 residues. V lost 5 bases, J lost 2 bases, and 7 bases stayed unmatched.

This CDR3 is CATSQGYGYTF. CDR3 DNA: TGTGCCACCTCACAGGGCTATGGCTACACCTTC. This chain links TRBV25-1 with TRBJ1-2, with D maybe TRBD1 (6 bases). V lost 10 bases and J lost 4, with 10 bases in between. The CDR3 is 11 residues long. CDR1 MGHDK and CDR2 SYGVNS come from the germline V gene.

This clone was seen only a few times. In nucleotides, the CDR3 is TGTGCCAGCAGCTTGGCGGGACAGGGCTCCTACAATGAGCAGTTCTTC. Its translation: CASSLAGQGSYNEQFF. The chain joins TRBV5-4 to TRBJ2-1; 9 bases fit TRBD1. This CDR3 spans 16 amino acids. V lost 0 bases and J lost 0; bases outside the gene matches: 1. CDR1 is SGHNT and CDR2 is YYREEE in the germline V gene (reference sequence).

This rearrangement joins TRBV21-1 to TRBJ2-3; the table's D gene call, TRBD2, was not cross checked with the DNA. TRBV21-1 is flagged as a pseudogene. CDR3 length equals 15 residues. Here the CDR3 DNA reads TGTGCCAGCAGCCGTCCAGCGGGAGGGACAGATACGCAGTATTTT. Translating it yields CASSRPAGGTDTQYF.

The chain recombines TRBV5-1 with TRBJ2-1, with 8 positions matching TRBD2. Germline V gene lookup returns CDR1 SGHRS and CDR2 YFSETQ. The CDR3 runs 15 residues. V shed 4 bases, J shed 7 bases, and the junction held 10 bases outside the gene matches. The DNA of the CDR3 is TGCGCCAGCAGCGCCGTAGCGGGAAGTGTGAATGAGCAGTTCTTC. Translated: CASSAVAGSVNEQFF.

The chain is built from TRBV19 and TRBJ2-3; D might be TRBD2 (6 bases). V was clipped by 3 bases and J by 5 bases, with 18 bases between them. The CDR3 is 16 amino acids. Germline V gives CDR1 LNHDA, CDR2 SQIVND (reference sequence). CDR3: CASSIGISGSGDTQYF. The CDR3 DNA is TGTGCCAGTAGTATCGGAATTAGCGGTTCTGGAGATACGCAGTATTTT.

This rearrangement joins TRBV23-1 to TRBJ2-7; tentatively, D is TRBD1 (5 bases). TRBV23-1 has ORF status, its function being uncertain. V was clipped by 2 bases and J by 3 bases, with 29 bases between them. The CDR3 covers 20 residues. For the CDR3, the DNA is TGCGCCAGCAGTCAAATGTTTTTGAGACAGTCCGATAACGCTCACTACGAGCAGTACTTC. Translating gives CASSQMFLRQSDNAHYEQYF.

This chain joins TRBV19 and TRBJ1-5, with TRBD1 identical over 9 bases. Germline CDR1 is LNHDA and CDR2 is SQIVND (reference sequence). The trim removed 5 bases at V and 0 bases at J, leaving 11 bases unmatched. This CDR3 region has 18 residues. The CDR3 spells CASSFTGGNMYSNQPQHF. The CDR3 DNA reads as TGTGCCAGTAGTTTTACAGGGGGCAATATGTATAGCAATCAGCCCCAGCATTTT. Looking up the rest from reference TRBV19 and TRBJ1-5 gives the full variable domain: DGGITQSPKYLFRKEGQNVTLSCEQNLNHDAMYWYRQDPGQGLRLIYYSQIVNDFQKGDIAEGYSVSREKKESFPLTVTSAQKNPTAFYLCASSFTGGNMYSNQPQHFGDGTRLSIL.

The chain uses TRBV24-1 and TRBJ2-5; 9 nucleotides agree with TRBD1. This CDR3 comprises 16 residues. V shed 4 bases, J shed 5 bases, and the junction held 10 bases outside the gene matches. In germline, CDR1 is KGHDR, CDR2 SFDVKD. The CDR3 DNA sequence: TGTGCCACCAGTGAGGAGCCGGGACAGGGACGGGAGACCCAGTACTTC. As protein: CATSEEPGQGRETQYF.

The chain uses TRBV4-2 and TRBJ2-7, with D possibly being TRBD2 (6 bases). With 0 bases removed from V and 2 bases from J, the gap between germline ends came to 11 bases. The CDR3 spans 15 residues. Germline loops: CDR1 LGHNA, CDR2 YNFKEQ. This CDR3 is CASSQDGSGTYEQYF. The CDR3 region has the DNA TGTGCCAGCAGCCAAGACGGGAGTGGTACCTACGAGCAGTACTTC.

This clone was found once. V gene TRBV7-9 combines with J gene TRBJ2-7, with D unresolved. The germline gives CDR1 SEHNR, CDR2 FQNEAQ (reference sequence). This CDR3 comprises 13 residues. V gave up 0 bases and J gave up 3 bases, with 6 bases separating them. CDR3 protein: CASSLAAYYEQYF. Written as DNA, the CDR3 is TGTGCCAGCAGCTTAGCGGCATACTACGAGCAGTACTTC.

This clone was counted a single time. The rearrangement uses TRBV30 and TRBJ2-1; a possible D gene is TRBD2 (7 bases). The CDR3 extends over 13 amino acids. With 0 bases removed from V and 8 bases from J, the gap between germline ends came to 11 bases. Germline assignment: CDR1 GTSNPN and CDR2 SVGIG (reference sequence). CDR3 nucleotide sequence: TGTGCCTGGAGTGTAGGGGGGAGGGATGAGCAGTTCTTC. Translated, it gives CAWSVGGRDEQFF.

The rearrangement uses TRBV19 and TRBJ1-1; D gene unclear. Trimming removed 3 bases at V and 1 base at J, with 9 bases between. Germline values: CDR1 LNHDA, CDR2 SQIVND (reference sequence). This CDR3 has 14 amino acids. CDR3 DNA sequence: TGTGCCAGTAGTATGGCGGGCTGGAACACTGAAGCTTTCTTT. This encodes CASSMAGWNTEAFF.

The chain has TRBV28 and TRBJ2-7, with 13 bases that match TRBD2. The V segment lost 7 bases and the J segment 1 base; nucleotides outside the gene matches: 7. The CDR3 runs 16 residues. In germline, CDR1 is MDHEN, CDR2 SYDVKM. The CDR3: CASKQGLAGISYEQYF. DNA of the CDR3: TGTGCCAGCAAACAGGGACTAGCGGGGATATCCTACGAGCAGTACTTC.

The V gene is TRBV6-5, the J gene TRBJ1-3; 8 bases agree with TRBD1. With 6 bases clipped from V and 1 base from J, the junction kept 2 bases outside the gene matches. The CDR3 loop spans 14 amino acids. Germline-derived CDR1 and CDR2 are MNHEY and SVGAGI. CDR3: CASRDRESGNTIYF. CDR3 nucleotides: TGTGCCAGCAGGGACAGGGAGTCTGGAAACACCATATATTTT.

The rearrangement joins TRBV13 to TRBJ1-1; possibly TRBD1 for D (5 bases). The CDR3 runs to 14 residues. Germline V CDR1 and CDR2: PRHDT, FYEKMQ (reference sequence). Trimming removed 7 bases from V and 4 bases from J, with 16 bases in between. In DNA form, the CDR3 reads TGTGCCAGCACCACGGGGCGGGGTGTCACTGAAGCTTTCTTT. Protein sequence: CASTTGRGVTEAFF.

Written as DNA, the CDR3 is TGTGCCAGCAGCCAAGCCGAACTGACGACTAGCACAGATACGCAGTATTTT. As protein: CASSQAELTTSTDTQYF. The chain links TRBV14 to TRBJ2-3, with D uncertain. Germline CDR1 and CDR2: SGHDN and FVKESK. V lost 1 base and J 0 bases, leaving 14 bases between the germline ends. This CDR3 contains 17 residues.

This chain uses TRBV11-3 with TRBJ2-1; no clear D. CDR3 length: 13 amino acids. With 2 bases removed from V and 8 bases from J, the gap between germline ends came to 10 bases. Germline CDR1 and CDR2: SGHNT and YENEEA. Written as DNA, the CDR3 is TGTGCCAGCAGCTTAACTATCGCAGATGAGCAGTTCTTC. As protein: CASSLTIADEQFF.

The genes are TRBV5-1 and TRBJ1-4, with D uncertain. The CDR3 runs 14 residues. The germline CDR1 and CDR2 sequences are SGHRS and YFSETQ. V was shortened by 1 base and J by 5 bases, with 9 bases between the two germline ends. CDR3 sequence reads: CASSLLGGNEKLFF. DNA of the CDR3: TGCGCCAGCAGCTTGTTGGGCGGGAATGAAAAACTGTTTTTT. The full variable domain, its missing parts supplied by reference TRBV5-1 and TRBJ1-4, is KAGVTQTPRYLIKTRGQQVTLSCSPISGHRSVSWYQQTPGQGLQFLFEYFSETQRNKGNFPGRFSGRQFSNSRSEMNVSTLELGDSALYLCASSLLGGNEKLFFGSGTQLSVL.

The chain links TRBV7-9 to TRBJ2-7; 7 positions match TRBD2. The CDR3 covers 13 residues. The ends lost 1 base at V and 4 bases at J; junction bases unmatched: 1. The germline CDR1 and CDR2 sequences are SEHNR and FQNEAQ (reference sequence). DNA of the CDR3: TGTGCCAGCAGCTTAGGGGAGGGTTACGAGCAGTACTTC. This codes for CASSLGEGYEQYF.